These 2 T cell receptor beta chains share one sample of origin, sequenced in a study of regulatory T cells in long-lasting Graves disease. Sequencing libraries for TCR beta were prepared with iRepertoire HTBI primers and Arm-PCR of CDR3 regions. MiXCR, run by TCRdb on the multiplex PCR reads, gives a single entry per CDR3 protein. The table records a few hundred thousand distinct CDR3 sequences, 20% to 25% of them present only once. Described time point: persistent/refractory GD, antithyroid drugs over 5 years with positive TRAb. PBMC RNA served as the TCR library source. The sample in question was peripheral blood mononuclear cells (PBMCs), obtained when the disease was refractory, from a patient treated with antithyroid drugs. These receptors were taken from a middle-aged woman with Graves disease.

In this sample, this clonotype turned up a few times. The rearrangement uses TRBV7-9 and TRBJ2-2, with TRBD1 matching 8 bases. The V gene end was trimmed by 5 bases and the J gene end by 4 bases; junction bases not matched to a gene: 15. Germline assignment: CDR1 SEHNR and CDR2 FQNEAQ (reference sequence). The CDR3 is 18 residues long. The CDR3 spells CASSTPPTGALSTGELFF. The CDR3 bases are TGTGCCAGCAGCACGCCGCCGACAGGGGCACTTTCCACCGGGGAGCTGTTTTTT.

The chain uses TRBV5-4 and TRBJ2-7; TRBD2 agrees at 8 bases. V lost 4 bases, J lost 6 bases, and 15 bases stayed unmatched. The CDR3 consists of 16 residues. Looked up from germline, CDR1 is SGHNT and CDR2 is YYREEE (reference sequence). CDR3 coding DNA: TGTGCCAGCAGCCCCCTAACTAGCGGCCATCCTCCCGAGCAGTACTTC. Its translation: CASSPLTSGHPPEQYF.